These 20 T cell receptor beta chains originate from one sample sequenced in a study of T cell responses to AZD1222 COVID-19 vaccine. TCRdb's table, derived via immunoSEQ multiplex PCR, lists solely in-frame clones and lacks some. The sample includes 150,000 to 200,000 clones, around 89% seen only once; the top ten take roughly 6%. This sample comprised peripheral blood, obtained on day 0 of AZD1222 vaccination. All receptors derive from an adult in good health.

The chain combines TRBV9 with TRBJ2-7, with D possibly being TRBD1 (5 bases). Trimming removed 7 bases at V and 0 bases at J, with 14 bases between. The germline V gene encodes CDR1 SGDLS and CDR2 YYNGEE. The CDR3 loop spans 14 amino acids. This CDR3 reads CASATASFSYEQYF. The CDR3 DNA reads TGTGCCAGCGCGACAGCTTCCTTCTCCTACGAGCAGTACTTC.

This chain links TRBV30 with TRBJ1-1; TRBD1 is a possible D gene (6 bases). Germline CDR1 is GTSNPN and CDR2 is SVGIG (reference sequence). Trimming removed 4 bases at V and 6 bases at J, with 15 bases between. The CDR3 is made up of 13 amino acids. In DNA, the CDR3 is TGTGCCTGGAAATACCTACAGGGTGCTGAAGCTTTCTTT. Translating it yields CAWKYLQGAEAFF.

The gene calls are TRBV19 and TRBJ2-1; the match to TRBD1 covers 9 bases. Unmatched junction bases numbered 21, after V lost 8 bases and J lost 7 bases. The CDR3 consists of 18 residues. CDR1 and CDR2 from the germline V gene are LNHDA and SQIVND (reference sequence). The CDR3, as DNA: TGTGCCAGTTCACGGCACCCAACCGGGACAGGGAAGGGTAATGAGCAGTTCTTC. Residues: CASSRHPTGTGKGNEQFF.

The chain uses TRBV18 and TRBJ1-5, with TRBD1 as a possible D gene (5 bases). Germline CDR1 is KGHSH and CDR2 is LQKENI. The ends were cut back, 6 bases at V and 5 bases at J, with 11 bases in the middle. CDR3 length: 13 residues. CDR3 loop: CASSPDSYQPQHF. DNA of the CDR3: TGTGCCAGCTCCCCCGACAGTTATCAGCCCCAGCATTTT.

The CDR3 protein is CASSVIASPLHF. The CDR3, as DNA: TGTGCCAGCAGTGTGATCGCTTCACCCCTCCACTTT. The chain uses TRBV11-2 and TRBJ1-6; D gene uncertain. The V end was cut by 6 bases, the J end by 9 bases, with 9 bases between. CDR1 and CDR2 from the germline V gene are SGHAT and FQNNGV. The CDR3 runs to 12 residues.

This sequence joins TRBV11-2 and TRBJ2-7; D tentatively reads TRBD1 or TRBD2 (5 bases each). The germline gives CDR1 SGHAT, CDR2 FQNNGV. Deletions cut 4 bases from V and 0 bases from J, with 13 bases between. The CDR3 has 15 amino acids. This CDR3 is CASSSTRDGSYEQYF. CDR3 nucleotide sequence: TGTGCCAGCAGCTCGACCCGGGACGGCTCCTACGAGCAGTACTTC.

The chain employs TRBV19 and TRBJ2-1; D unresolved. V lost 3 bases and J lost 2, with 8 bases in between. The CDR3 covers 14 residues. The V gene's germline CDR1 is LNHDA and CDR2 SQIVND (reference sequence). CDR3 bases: TGTGCCAGTAGTATCAGCAGTGCCTACAATGAGCAGTTCTTC. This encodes CASSISSAYNEQFF.

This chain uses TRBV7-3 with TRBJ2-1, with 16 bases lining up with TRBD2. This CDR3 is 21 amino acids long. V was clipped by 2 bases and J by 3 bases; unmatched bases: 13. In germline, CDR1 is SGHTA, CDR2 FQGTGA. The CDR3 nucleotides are TGTGCCAGCAGCTTAGTAGTTCCGGGACTAGCGGGAGGGAGTGGCTACAATGAGCAGTTCTTC. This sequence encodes CASSLVVPGLAGGSGYNEQFF.

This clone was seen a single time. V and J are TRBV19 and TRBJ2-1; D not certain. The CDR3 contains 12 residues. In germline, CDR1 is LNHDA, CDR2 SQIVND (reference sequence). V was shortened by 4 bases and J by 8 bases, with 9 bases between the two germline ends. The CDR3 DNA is TGTGCCAGTAGTACCGAAGTCCATGAGCAGTTCTTC. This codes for CASSTEVHEQFF.

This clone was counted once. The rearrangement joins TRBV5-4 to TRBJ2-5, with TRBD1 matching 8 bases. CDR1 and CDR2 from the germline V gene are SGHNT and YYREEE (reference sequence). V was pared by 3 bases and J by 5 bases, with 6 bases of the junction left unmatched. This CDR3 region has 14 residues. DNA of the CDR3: TGTGCCAGCAGCTCGCAGGGGGCTGCTGAGACCCAGTACTTC. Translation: CASSSQGAAETQYF.

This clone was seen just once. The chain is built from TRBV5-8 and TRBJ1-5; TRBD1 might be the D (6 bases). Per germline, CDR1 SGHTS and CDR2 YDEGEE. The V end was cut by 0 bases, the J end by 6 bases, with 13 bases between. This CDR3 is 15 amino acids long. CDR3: CASSLDRVIGQPQHF. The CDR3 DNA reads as TGTGCCAGCAGCTTGGACAGGGTGATCGGTCAGCCCCAGCATTTT.

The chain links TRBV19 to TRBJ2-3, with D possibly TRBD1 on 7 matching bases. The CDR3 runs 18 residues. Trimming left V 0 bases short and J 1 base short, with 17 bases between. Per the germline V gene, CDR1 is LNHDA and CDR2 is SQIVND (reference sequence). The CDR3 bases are TGTGCCAGTAGTATAGAGCCGGAGGGGGCGCTGGGCACAGATACGCAGTATTTT. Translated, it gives CASSIEPEGALGTDTQYF.

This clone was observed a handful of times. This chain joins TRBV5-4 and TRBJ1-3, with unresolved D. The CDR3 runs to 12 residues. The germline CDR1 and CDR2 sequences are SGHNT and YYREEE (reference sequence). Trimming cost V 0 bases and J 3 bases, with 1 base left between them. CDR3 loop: CASSLDGNTIYF. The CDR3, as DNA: TGTGCCAGCAGCTTGGATGGAAACACCATATATTTT.

The CDR3 region has the DNA TGTGCCTGGAATGGACAGGGGATTAGCAATCAGCCCCAGCATTTT. It encodes CAWNGQGISNQPQHF. This rearrangement joins TRBV30 to TRBJ1-5; 9 nucleotides agree with TRBD1. Germline loops: CDR1 GTSNPN, CDR2 SVGIG (reference sequence). The CDR3 has 15 amino acids. V dropped 4 bases and J dropped 0; count of bases not matched to a gene: 4. The complete variable domain, with remaining parts taken from reference TRBV30 and TRBJ1-5, reads SQTIHQWPATLVQPVGSPLSLECTVEGTSNPNLYWYRQAAGRGLQLLFYSVGIGQISSEVPQNLSASRPQDRQFILSSKKLLLSDSGFYLCAWNGQGISNQPQHFGDGTRLSIL.

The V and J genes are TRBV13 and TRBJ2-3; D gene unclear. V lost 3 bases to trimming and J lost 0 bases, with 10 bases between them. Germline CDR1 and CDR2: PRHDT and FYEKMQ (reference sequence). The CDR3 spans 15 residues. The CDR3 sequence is CASSFRRTSTDTQYF. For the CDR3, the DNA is TGTGCCAGCAGCTTCCGCCGTACTAGCACAGATACGCAGTATTTT.

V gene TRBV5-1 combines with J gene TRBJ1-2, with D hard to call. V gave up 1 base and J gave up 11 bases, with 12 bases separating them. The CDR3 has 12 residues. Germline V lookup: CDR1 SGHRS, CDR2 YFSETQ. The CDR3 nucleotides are TGCGCCAGCAGCTTGAGTGGCGAGAGGTACACCTTC. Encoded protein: CASSLSGERYTF.

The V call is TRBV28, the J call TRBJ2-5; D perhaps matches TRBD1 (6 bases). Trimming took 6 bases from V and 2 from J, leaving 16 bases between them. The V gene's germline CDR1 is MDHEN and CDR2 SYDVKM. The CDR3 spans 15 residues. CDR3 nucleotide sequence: TGTGCCAGCAGCTTCTGGGGGCGCCTTCAAGAGACCCAGTACTTC. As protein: CASSFWGRLQETQYF.

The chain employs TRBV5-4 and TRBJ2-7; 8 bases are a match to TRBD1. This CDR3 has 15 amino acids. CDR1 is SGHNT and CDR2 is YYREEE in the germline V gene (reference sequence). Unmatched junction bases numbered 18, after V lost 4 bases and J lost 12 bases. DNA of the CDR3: TGTGCCAGCAGCAAGCCGGGACAGGAAAACATCTTGCCGTACTTC. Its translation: CASSKPGQENILPYF.

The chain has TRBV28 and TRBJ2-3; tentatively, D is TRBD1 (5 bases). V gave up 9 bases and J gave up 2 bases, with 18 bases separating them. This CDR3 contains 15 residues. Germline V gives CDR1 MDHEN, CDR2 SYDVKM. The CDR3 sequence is CASLSREFSTDTQYF. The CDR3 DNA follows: TGTGCCAGTTTAAGCAGGGAATTCTCCACAGATACGCAGTATTTT.

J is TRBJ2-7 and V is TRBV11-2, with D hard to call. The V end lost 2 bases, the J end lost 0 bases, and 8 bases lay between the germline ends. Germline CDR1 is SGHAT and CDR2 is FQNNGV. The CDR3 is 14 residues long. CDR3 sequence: CASSLLGYSYEQYF. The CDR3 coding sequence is TGTGCCAGCAGCTTACTGGGTTACTCCTACGAGCAGTACTTC. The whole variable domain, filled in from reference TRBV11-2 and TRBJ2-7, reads EAGVAQSPRYKIIEKRQSVAFWCNPISGHATLYWYQQILGQGPKLLIQFQNNGVVDDSQLPKDRFSAERLKGVDSTLKIQPAKLEDSAVYLCASSLLGYSYEQYFGPGTRLTVT.